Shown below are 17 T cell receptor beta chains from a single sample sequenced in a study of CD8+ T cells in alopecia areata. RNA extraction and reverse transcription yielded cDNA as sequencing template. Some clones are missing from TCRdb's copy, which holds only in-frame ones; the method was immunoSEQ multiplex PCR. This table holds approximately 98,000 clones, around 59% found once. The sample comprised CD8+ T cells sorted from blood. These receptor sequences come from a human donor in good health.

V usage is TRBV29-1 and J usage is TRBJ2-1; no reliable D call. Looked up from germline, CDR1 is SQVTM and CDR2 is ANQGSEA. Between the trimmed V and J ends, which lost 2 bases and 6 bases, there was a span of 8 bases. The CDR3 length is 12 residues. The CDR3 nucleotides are TGCAGCGTTGAACCCTACCCCAATGAGCAGTTCTTC. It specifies CSVEPYPNEQFF.

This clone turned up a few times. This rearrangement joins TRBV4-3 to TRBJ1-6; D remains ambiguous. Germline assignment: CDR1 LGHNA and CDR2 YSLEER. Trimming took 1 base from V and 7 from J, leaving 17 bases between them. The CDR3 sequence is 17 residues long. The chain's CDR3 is CASSQVRLGTRNSPLHF. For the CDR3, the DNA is TGCGCCAGCAGCCAAGTTCGCCTGGGAACAAGGAATTCACCCCTCCACTTT.

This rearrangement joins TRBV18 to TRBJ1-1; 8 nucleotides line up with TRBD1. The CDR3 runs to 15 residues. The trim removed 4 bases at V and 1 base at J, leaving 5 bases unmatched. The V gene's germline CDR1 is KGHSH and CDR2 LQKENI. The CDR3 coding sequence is TGTGCCAGCTCACGCCGACAGGGGCGGAACACTGAAGCTTTCTTT. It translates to CASSRRQGRNTEAFF.

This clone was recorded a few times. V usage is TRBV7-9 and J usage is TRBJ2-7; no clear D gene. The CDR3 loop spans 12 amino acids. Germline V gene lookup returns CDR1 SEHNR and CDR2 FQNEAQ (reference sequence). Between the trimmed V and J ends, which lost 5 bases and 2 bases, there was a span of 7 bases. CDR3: CASSIGAYEQYF. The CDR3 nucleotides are TGTGCCAGCAGCATCGGCGCCTACGAGCAGTACTTC.

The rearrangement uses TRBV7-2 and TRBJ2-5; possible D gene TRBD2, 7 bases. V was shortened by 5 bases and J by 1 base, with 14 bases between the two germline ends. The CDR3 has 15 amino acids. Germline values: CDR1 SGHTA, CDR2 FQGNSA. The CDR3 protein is CASSQDRGAQETQYF. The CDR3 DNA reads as TGTGCCAGCAGCCAAGACCGGGGGGCCCAAGAGACCCAGTACTTC.

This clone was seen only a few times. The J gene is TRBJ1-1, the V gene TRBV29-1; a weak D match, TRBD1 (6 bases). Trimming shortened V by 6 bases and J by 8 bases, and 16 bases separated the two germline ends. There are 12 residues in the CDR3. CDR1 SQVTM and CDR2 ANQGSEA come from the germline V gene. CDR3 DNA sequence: TGCAGCGTGGGCCCCGGACAGCCAGAAGCTTTCTTT. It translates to CSVGPGQPEAFF.

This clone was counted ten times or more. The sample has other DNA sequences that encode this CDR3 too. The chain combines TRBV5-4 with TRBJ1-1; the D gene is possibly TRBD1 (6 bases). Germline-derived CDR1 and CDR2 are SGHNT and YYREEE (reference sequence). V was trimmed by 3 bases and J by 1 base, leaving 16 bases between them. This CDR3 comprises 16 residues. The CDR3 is CASSWGGRGSNTEAFF. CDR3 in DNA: TGTGCCAGCAGCTGGGGGGGCCGGGGGTCGAACACTGAAGCTTTCTTT.

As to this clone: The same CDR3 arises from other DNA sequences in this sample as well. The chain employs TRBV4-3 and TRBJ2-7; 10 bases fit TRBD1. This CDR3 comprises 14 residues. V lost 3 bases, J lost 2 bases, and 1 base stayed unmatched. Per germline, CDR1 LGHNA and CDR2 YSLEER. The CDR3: CASSQGQGTYEQYF. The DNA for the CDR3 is TGCGCCAGCAGCCAGGGACAGGGGACCTACGAGCAGTACTTC.

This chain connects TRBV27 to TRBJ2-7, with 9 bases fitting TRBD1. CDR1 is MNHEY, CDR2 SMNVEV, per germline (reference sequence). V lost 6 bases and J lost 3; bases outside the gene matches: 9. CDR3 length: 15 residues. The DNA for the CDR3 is TGTGCCAGCAGCGATGGACAGGGGTGGCGCTACGAGCAGTACTTC. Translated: CASSDGQGWRYEQYF.

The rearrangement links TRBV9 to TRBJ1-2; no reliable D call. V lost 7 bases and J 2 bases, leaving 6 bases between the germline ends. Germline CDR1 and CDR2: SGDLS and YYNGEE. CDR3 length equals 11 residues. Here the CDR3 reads CASGENYGYTF. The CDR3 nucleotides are TGTGCCAGCGGGGAGAACTATGGCTACACCTTC.

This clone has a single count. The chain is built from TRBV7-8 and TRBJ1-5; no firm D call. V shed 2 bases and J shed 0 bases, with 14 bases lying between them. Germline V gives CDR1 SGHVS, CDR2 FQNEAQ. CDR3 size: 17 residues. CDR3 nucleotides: TGTGCCAGCAGCTTAACATCCCGTAGTCGTAGCAATCAGCCCCAGCATTTT. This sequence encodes CASSLTSRSRSNQPQHF.

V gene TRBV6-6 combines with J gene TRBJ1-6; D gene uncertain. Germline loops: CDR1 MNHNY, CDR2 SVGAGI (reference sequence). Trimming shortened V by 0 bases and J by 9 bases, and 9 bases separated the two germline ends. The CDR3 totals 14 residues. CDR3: CASSYSEGFSPLHF. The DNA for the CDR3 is TGTGCCAGCAGTTACTCGGAGGGATTTTCACCCCTCCACTTT.

The CDR3 sequence is CASSYLDRNTGELFF. Here the CDR3 DNA reads TGTGCCAGCAGTTACTTGGACAGAAACACCGGGGAGCTGTTTTTT. This chain connects TRBV6-5 to TRBJ2-2; TRBD1 is a possible D gene (6 bases). Trimming took off 1 base at V and 2 bases at J, with 8 bases between the two ends. CDR1 and CDR2 (germline): MNHEY, SVGAGI. The CDR3 length is 15 residues.

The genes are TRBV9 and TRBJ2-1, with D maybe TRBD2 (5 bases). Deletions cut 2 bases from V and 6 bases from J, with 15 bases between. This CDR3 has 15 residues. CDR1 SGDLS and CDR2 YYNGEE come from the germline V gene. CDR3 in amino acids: CASSVSGILANEQFF. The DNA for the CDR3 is TGTGCCAGCAGCGTTTCCGGGATATTGGCCAATGAGCAGTTCTTC.

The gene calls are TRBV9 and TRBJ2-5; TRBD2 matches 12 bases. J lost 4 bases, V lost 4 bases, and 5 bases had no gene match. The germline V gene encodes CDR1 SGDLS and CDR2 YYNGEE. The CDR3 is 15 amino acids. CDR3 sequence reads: CASSPRTSGAETQYF. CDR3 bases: TGTGCCAGCAGCCCCAGGACTAGCGGGGCAGAGACCCAGTACTTC.

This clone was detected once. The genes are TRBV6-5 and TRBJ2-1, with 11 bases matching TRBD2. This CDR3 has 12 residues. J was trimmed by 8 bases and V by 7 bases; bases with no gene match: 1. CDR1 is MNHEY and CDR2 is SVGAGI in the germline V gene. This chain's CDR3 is CASNSGGDEQFF. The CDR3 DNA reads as TGTGCCAGCAATAGCGGGGGGGATGAGCAGTTCTTC.

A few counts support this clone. This CDR3 reads CASSSWDRDEQYF. CDR3 sequence (DNA): TGTGCCAGCAGTTCCTGGGACAGGGACGAGCAGTACTTC. J is TRBJ2-7 and V is TRBV28; TRBD1 matches at 9 bases. The CDR3 consists of 13 residues. J was trimmed by 5 bases and V by 4 bases; bases with no gene match: 3. CDR1 is MDHEN and CDR2 is SYDVKM in the germline V gene.